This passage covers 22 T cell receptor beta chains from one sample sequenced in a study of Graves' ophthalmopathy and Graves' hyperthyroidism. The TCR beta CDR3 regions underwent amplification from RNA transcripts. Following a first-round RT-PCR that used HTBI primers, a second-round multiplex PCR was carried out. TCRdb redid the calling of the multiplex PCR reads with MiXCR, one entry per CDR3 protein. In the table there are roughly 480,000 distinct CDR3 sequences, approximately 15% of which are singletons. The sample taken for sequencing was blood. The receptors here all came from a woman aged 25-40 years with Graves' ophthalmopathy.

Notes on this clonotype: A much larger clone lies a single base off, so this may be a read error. CDR3 loop: CASSWGVALLAKEQATQYF. CDR3 DNA sequence: TGTGCCAGCAGCTGGGGAGTGGCCCTACTAGCGAAAGAACAAGCGACCCAGTACTTC. The rearrangement joins TRBV7-8 to TRBJ2-5; 7 bases match TRBD2. CDR3 size: 19 residues. Germline CDR1 and CDR2: SGHVS and FQNEAQ. The full variable domain, with the rest looked up from reference TRBV7-8 and TRBJ2-5, is GAGVSQSPRYKVAKRGQDVALRCDPISGHVSLFWYQQALGQGPEFLTYFQNEAQLDKSGLPSDRFFAERPEGSVSTLKIQRTQQEDSAVYLCASSWGVALLAKEQATQYFGPGTRLLVL.

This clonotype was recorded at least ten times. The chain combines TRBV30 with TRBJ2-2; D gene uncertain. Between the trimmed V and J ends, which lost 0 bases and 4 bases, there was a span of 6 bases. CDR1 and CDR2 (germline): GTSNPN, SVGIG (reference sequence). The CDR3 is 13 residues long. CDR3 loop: CAWSVRATGELFF. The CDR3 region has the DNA TGTGCCTGGAGTGTACGGGCCACCGGGGAGCTGTTTTTT.

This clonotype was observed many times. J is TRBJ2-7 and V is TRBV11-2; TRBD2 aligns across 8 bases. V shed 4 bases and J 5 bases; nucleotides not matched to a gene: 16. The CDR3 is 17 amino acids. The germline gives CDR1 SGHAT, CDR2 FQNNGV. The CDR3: CASSSPPGTSGSHEQYF. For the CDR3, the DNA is TGTGCCAGCAGCTCCCCGCCCGGAACTAGCGGCTCTCACGAGCAGTACTTC. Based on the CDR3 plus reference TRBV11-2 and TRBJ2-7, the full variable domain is EAGVAQSPRYKIIEKRQSVAFWCNPISGHATLYWYQQILGQGPKLLIQFQNNGVVDDSQLPKDRFSAERLKGVDSTLKIQPAKLEDSAVYLCASSSPPGTSGSHEQYFGPGTRLTVT.

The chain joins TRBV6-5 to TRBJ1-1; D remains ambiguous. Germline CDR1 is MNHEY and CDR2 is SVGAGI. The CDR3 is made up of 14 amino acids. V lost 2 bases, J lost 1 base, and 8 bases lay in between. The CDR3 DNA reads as TGTGCCAGCAGTTACCGTACCCAGAACACTGAAGCTTTCTTT. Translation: CASSYRTQNTEAFF.

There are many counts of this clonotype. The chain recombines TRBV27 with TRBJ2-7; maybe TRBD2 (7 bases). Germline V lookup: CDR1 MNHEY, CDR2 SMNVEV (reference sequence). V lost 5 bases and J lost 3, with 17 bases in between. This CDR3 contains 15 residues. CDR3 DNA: TGTGCCAGCAGTGGGGGGGACACATTCCACTACGAGCAGTACTTC. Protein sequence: CASSGGDTFHYEQYF.

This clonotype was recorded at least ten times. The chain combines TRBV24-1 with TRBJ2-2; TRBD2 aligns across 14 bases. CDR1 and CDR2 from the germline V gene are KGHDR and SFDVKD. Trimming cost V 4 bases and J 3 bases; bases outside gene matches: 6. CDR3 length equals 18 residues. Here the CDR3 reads CATSEGTSGRWDTGELFF. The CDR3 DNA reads TGTGCCACCAGTGAAGGGACTAGCGGGAGATGGGACACCGGGGAGCTGTTTTTT.

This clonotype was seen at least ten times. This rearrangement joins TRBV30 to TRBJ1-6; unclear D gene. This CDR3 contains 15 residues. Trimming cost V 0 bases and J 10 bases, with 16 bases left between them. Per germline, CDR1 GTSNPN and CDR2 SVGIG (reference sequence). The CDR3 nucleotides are TGTGCCTGGAGTGTTGTTCGCCTGGCGGGATCACCCCTCCACTTT. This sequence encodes CAWSVVRLAGSPLHF. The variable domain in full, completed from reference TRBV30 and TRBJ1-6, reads SQTIHQWPATLVQPVGSPLSLECTVEGTSNPNLYWYRQAAGRGLQLLFYSVGIGQISSEVPQNLSASRPQDRQFILSSKKLLLSDSGFYLCAWSVVRLAGSPLHFGNGTRLTVT.

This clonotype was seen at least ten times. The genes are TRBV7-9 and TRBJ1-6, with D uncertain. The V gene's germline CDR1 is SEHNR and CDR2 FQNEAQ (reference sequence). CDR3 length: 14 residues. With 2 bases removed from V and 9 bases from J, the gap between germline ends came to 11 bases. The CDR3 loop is CASSLPDPGSPLHF. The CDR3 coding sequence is TGTGCCAGCAGCTTACCCGACCCCGGTTCACCCCTCCACTTT.

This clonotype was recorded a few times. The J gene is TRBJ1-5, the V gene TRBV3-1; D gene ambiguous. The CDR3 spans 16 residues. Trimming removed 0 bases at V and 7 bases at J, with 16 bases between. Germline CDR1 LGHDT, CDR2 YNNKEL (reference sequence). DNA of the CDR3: TGTGCCAGCAGCCAAGATTCGGGTCCTCTATCCCAGCCCCAGCATTTT. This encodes CASSQDSGPLSQPQHF.

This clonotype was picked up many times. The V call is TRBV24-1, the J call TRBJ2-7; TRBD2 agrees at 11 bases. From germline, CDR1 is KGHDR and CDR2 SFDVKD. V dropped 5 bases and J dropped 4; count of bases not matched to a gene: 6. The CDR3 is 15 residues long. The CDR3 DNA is TGTGCCACCAGTGTGGGACTAGCGGAGCCATACGAGCAGTACTTC. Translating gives CATSVGLAEPYEQYF.

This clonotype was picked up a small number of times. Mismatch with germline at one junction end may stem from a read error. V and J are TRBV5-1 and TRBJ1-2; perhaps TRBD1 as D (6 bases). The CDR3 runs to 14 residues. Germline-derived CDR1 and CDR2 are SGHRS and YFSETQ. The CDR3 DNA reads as TGCGCCAGCAGCCCCGACAGGCATCCTAGCGGCTACGCCTTC. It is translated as CASSPDRHPSGYAF.

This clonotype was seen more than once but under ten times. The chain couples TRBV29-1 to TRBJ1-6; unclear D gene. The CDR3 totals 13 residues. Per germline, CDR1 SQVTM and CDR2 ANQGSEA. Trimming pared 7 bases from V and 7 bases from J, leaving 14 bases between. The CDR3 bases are TGCAGCGCCCTGGACTCCCGAAATTCACCCCTCCACTTT. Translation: CSALDSRNSPLHF.

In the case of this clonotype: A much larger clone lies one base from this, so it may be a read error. CDR3 protein: CASSSGLRSGNTLYF. Here the CDR3 DNA reads TGTGCCAGCAGTTCGGGACTTCGCTCTGGAAACACCTTATATTTT. This chain connects TRBV12-3 or TRBV12-4 to TRBJ1-3, with D maybe TRBD1 (5 bases). This CDR3 has 15 residues.

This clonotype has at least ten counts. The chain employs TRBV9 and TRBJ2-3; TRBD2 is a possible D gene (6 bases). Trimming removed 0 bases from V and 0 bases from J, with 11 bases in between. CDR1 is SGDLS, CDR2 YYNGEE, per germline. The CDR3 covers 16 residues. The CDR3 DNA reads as TGTGCCAGCAGCGTAGTTGGAGGGACTAGCACAGATACGCAGTATTTT. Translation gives CASSVVGGTSTDTQYF. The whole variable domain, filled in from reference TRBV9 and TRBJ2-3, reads DSGVTQTPKHLITATGQRVTLRCSPRSGDLSVYWYQQSLDQGLQFLIQYYNGEERAKGNILERFSAQQFPDLHSELNLSSLELGDSALYFCASSVVGGTSTDTQYFGPGTRLTVL.

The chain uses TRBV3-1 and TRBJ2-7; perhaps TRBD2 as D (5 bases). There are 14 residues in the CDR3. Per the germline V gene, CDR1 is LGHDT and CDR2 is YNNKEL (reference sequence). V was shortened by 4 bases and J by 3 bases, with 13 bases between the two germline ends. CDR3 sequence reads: CASSPAHSDYEQYF. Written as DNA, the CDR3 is TGTGCCAGCAGCCCAGCCCATAGCGACTACGAGCAGTACTTC.

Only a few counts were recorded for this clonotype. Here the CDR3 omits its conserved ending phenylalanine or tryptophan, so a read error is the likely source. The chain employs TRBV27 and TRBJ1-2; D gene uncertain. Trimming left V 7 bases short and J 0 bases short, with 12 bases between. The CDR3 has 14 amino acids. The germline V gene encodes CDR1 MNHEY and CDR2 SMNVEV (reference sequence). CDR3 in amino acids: CASTSAGANYGYTV. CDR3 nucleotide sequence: TGTGCCAGCACCTCCGCGGGAGCTAACTATGGCTACACCGTC.

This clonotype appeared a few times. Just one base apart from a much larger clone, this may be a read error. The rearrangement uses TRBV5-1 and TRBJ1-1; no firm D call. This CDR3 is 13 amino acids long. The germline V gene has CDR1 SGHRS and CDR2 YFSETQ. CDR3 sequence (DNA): TGCGCCAGCAGCTACGGTCGAGGCACTGAAGCTTGCTTT. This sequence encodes CASSYGRGTEACF.

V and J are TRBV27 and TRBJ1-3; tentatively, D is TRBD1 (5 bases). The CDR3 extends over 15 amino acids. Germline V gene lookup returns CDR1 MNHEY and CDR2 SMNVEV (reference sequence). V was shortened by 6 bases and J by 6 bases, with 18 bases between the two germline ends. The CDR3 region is CASRAALAGENTIYF. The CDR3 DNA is TGTGCCAGCAGGGCGGCTCTCGCGGGGGAAAACACCATATATTTT.

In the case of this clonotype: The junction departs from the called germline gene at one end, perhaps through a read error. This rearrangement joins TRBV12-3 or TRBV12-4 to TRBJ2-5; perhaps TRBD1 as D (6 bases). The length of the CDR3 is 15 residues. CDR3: CATAGRDKYQEAQYF. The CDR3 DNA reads TGTGCCACCGCTGGCCGGGACAAATACCAAGAGGCCCAGTACTTC.

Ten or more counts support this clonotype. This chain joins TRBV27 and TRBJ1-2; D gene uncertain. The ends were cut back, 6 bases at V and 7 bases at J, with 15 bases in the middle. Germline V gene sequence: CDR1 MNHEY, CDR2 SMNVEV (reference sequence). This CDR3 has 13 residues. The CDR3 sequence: CASSNSGTGGYTF. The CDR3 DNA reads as TGTGCCAGCAGCAACAGCGGTACGGGTGGCTACACCTTC.

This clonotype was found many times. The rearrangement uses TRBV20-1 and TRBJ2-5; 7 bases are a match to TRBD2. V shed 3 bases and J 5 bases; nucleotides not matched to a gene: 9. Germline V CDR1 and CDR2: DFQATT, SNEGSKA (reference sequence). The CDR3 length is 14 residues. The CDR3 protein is CSASPQRGWETQYF. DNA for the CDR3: TGCAGTGCTAGTCCCCAGCGGGGATGGGAGACCCAGTACTTC.

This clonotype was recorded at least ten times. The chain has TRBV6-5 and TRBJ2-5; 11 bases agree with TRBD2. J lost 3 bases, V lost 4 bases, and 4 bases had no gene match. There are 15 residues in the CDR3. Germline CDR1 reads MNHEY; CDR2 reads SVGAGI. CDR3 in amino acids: CASSSNSGGEETQYF. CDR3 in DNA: TGTGCCAGCAGTTCCAATAGCGGGGGGGAAGAGACCCAGTACTTC.